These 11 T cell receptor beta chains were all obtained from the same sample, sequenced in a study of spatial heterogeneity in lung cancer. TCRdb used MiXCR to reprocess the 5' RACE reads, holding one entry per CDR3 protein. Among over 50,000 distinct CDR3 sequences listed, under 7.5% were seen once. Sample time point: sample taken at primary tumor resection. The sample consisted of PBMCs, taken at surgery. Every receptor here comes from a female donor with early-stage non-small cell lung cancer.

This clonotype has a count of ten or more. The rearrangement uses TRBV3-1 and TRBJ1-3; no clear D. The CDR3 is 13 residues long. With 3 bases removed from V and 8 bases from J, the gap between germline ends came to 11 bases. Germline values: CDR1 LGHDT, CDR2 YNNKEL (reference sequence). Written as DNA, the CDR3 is TGTGCCAGCAGCCAGGGTCATTGGGACACCATATATTTT. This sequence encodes CASSQGHWDTIYF. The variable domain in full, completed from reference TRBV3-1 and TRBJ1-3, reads DTAVSQTPKYLVTQMGNDKSIKCEQNLGHDTMYWYKQDSKKFLKIMFSYNNKELIINETVPNRFSPKSPDKAHLNLHINSLELGDSAVYFCASSQGHWDTIYFGEGSWLTVV.

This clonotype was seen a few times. This CDR3 reads CASSDRKGYEQYF. In DNA form, the CDR3 reads TGTGCCAGCTCCGACAGGAAGGGGTACGAGCAGTACTTC. The chain links TRBV27 to TRBJ2-7; weak D call: TRBD1 (6 bases). The CDR3 extends over 13 amino acids. Between the trimmed V and J ends, which lost 8 bases and 4 bases, there was a span of 15 bases. The germline CDR1 and CDR2 sequences are MNHEY and SMNVEV (reference sequence).

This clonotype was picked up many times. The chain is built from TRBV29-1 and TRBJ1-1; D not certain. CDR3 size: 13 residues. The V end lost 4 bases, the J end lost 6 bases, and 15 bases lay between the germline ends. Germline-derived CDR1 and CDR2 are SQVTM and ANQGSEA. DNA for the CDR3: TGCAGCGTTGTAAGAGAGGACCATTCTGAAGCTTTCTTT. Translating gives CSVVREDHSEAFF. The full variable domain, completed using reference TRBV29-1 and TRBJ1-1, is SAVISQKPSRDICQRGTSLTIQCQVDSQVTMMFWYRQQPGQSLTLIATANQGSEATYESGFVIDKFPISRPNLTFSTLTVSNMSPEDSSIYLCSVVREDHSEAFFGQGTRLTVV.

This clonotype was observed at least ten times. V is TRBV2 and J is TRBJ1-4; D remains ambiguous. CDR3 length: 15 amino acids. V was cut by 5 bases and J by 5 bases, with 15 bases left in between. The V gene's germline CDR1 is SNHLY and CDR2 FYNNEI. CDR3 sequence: CASSSQKGPNEKLFF. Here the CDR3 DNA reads TGTGCCAGCAGTTCCCAGAAAGGCCCGAATGAAAAACTGTTTTTT.

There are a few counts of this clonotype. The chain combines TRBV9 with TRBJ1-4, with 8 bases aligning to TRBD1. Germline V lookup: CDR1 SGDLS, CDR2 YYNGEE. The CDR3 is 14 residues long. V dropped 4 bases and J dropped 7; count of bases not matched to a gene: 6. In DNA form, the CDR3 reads TGTGCCAGCAGCCCAACAGGGGGAGGTGAAAAACTGTTTTTT. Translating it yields CASSPTGGGEKLFF.

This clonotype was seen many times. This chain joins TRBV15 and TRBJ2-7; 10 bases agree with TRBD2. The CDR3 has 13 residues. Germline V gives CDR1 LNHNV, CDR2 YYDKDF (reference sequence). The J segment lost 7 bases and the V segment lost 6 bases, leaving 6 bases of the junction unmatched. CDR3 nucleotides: TGTGCCACCAGGAGCGGGGGGGAGGGTGAGCAGTACGTC. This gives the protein CATRSGGEGEQYV.

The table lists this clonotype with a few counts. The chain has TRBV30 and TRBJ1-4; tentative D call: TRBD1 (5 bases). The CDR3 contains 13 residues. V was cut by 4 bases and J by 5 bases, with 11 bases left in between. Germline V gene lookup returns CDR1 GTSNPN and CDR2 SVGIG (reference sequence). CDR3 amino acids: CAWKGQPNEKLFF. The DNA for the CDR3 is TGTGCCTGGAAGGGGCAGCCAAATGAAAAACTGTTTTTT.

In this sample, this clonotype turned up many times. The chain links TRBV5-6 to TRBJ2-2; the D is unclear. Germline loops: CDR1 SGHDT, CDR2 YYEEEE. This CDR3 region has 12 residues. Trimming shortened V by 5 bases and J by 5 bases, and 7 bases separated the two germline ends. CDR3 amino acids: CASRVGTGELFF. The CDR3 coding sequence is TGTGCCAGCAGGGTGGGAACCGGGGAGCTGTTTTTT.

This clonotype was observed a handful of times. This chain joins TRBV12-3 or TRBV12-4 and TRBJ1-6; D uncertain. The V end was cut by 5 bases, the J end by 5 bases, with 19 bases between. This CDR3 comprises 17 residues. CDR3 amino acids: CASSRIRQPLDNSPLHF. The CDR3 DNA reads TGTGCCAGCAGTCGCATAAGGCAGCCTCTAGATAATTCACCCCTCCACTTT.

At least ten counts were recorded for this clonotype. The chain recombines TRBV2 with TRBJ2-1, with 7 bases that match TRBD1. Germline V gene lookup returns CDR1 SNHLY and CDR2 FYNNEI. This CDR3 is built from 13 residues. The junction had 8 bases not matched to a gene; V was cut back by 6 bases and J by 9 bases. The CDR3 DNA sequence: TGTGCCAGCAGACTTGACAGGGTAGGTGAGCAGTTCTTC. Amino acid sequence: CASRLDRVGEQFF.

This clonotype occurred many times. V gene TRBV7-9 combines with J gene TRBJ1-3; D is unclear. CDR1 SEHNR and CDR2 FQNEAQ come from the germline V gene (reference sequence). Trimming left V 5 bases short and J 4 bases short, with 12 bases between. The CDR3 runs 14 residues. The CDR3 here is CASSQPQAGNTIYF. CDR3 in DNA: TGTGCCAGCAGCCAGCCCCAGGCGGGAAACACCATATATTTT.